The 19 T cell receptor beta chains in this list originate from one sample, sequenced in a study of spatial heterogeneity in lung cancer. TCRdb processed the 5' RACE reads anew with MiXCR; each CDR3 protein has one entry. The sample has fewer than 150,000 distinct CDR3 sequences, roughly 10% seen once. The time point denotes: blood at routine non-recurrence follow-up after resection. Sequences were derived from PBMCs, sampled at follow-up. These TCRs come from a female donor with early-stage non-small cell lung cancer.

This clonotype came up a few times. The rearrangement joins TRBV20-1 to TRBJ2-5; 9 bases are a match to TRBD2. The V segment lost 4 bases and the J segment 7 bases; nucleotides outside the gene matches: 10. The germline CDR1 and CDR2 sequences are DFQATT and SNEGSKA (reference sequence). The CDR3 sequence is 14 residues long. CDR3: CSATLAGPVGTQYF. The CDR3 region has the DNA TGCAGTGCTACGCTAGCGGGGCCTGTTGGGACCCAGTACTTC.

CDR3 DNA sequence: TGCAGCGTAGGTCGTGGGACAGAGAACACTGAAGCTTTCTTT. Protein sequence: CSVGRGTENTEAFF. The V gene is TRBV29-1, the J gene TRBJ1-1; 7 nucleotides match TRBD1. CDR3 size: 14 residues. The junction had 8 bases not matched to a gene; V was cut back by 6 bases and J by 1 base. Per the germline V gene, CDR1 is SQVTM and CDR2 is ANQGSEA.

This clonotype was picked up a small number of times. This rearrangement joins TRBV7-2 to TRBJ2-5, with D possibly matching TRBD1 (5 bases). Trimming pared 5 bases from V and 3 bases from J, leaving 19 bases between. The CDR3 extends over 16 amino acids. The germline CDR1 and CDR2 sequences are SGHTA and FQGNSA. The CDR3 coding sequence is TGTGCCAGCAGCCTGGACATCCTTTGGCCCAAAGAGACCCAGTACTTC. It translates to CASSLDILWPKETQYF. Looking up the rest from reference TRBV7-2 and TRBJ2-5 gives the full variable domain: GAGVSQSPSNKVTEKGKDVELRCDPISGHTALYWYRQSLGQGLEFLIYFQGNSAPDKSGLPSDRFSAERTGGSVSTLTIQRTQQEDSAVYLCASSLDILWPKETQYFGPGTRLLVL.

This clonotype was found a few times. V usage is TRBV28 and J usage is TRBJ2-1; TRBD2 is a possible D gene (6 bases). Germline CDR1 is MDHEN and CDR2 is SYDVKM. The CDR3 covers 15 residues. V lost 7 bases to trimming and J lost 5 bases, with 18 bases between them. The CDR3 DNA follows: TGTGCCAGCACCAACGCCGGGACTCGCGACAATGAGCAGTTCTTC. Its protein is CASTNAGTRDNEQFF.

The chain is built from TRBV28 and TRBJ2-1, with TRBD2 identical over 11 bases. In germline, CDR1 is MDHEN, CDR2 SYDVKM. V shed 7 bases and J 6 bases; nucleotides not matched to a gene: 5. This CDR3 spans 14 amino acids. CDR3 nucleotide sequence: TGTGCCAGCATTACTAGCGGGAGTTTCAATGAGCAGTTCTTC. It encodes CASITSGSFNEQFF.

V gene TRBV5-1 combines with J gene TRBJ1-4, with 7 bases lining up with TRBD1. In germline, CDR1 is SGHRS, CDR2 YFSETQ. The length of the CDR3 is 15 residues. The junction had 5 bases not matched to a gene; V was cut back by 3 bases and J by 3 bases. The CDR3 here is CASSSQGRPNEKLFF. DNA of the CDR3: TGCGCCAGCAGCTCACAGGGGAGGCCTAATGAAAAACTGTTTTTT.

V and J are TRBV18 and TRBJ1-2; TRBD1 aligns across 7 bases. Germline CDR1 KGHSH, CDR2 LQKENI. V dropped 4 bases and J dropped 3; count of bases not matched to a gene: 8. The CDR3 is 15 amino acids. CDR3 sequence: CASSRGDSSYYGYTF. The CDR3 DNA is TGTGCCAGCTCACGGGGGGACAGTTCTTACTATGGCTACACCTTC.

The chain joins TRBV29-1 to TRBJ2-6; D possibly corresponds to TRBD2 (5 bases). The CDR3 is 14 amino acids. The V gene lost 4 bases and the J gene lost 2 bases, with 9 bases spanning the gap. CDR1 and CDR2 (germline): SQVTM, ANQGSEA. CDR3 sequence (DNA): TGCAGCGTTGTTGCCGGGACTGGGGCCAACGTCCTGACTTTC. This gives the protein CSVVAGTGANVLTF.

This clonotype was seen a handful of times. V and J are TRBV7-3 and TRBJ2-2, with a weak D call TRBD1 (5 bases). Germline CDR1 and CDR2: SGHTA and FQGTGA. Trimming took off 2 bases at V and 6 bases at J, with 19 bases between the two ends. This CDR3 contains 17 residues. CDR3 sequence reads: CASSLAPQGEKAGELFF. DNA for the CDR3: TGTGCCAGCAGCTTAGCCCCCCAGGGCGAGAAAGCCGGGGAGCTGTTTTTT.

The genes are TRBV3-1 and TRBJ2-3; 8 positions agree with TRBD1. V shed 2 bases and J 10 bases; nucleotides not matched to a gene: 2. In germline, CDR1 is LGHDT, CDR2 YNNKEL (reference sequence). CDR3 length equals 12 residues. The CDR3 sequence: CASSQSTGAQYF. The CDR3 nucleotides are TGTGCCAGCAGCCAATCGACAGGGGCGCAGTATTTT.

The J gene is TRBJ1-1, the V gene TRBV6-5; the D is unclear. With 7 bases removed from V and 1 base from J, the gap between germline ends came to 7 bases. Germline-derived CDR1 and CDR2 are MNHEY and SVGAGI. The CDR3 consists of 12 residues. CDR3 sequence reads: CASKVGNTEAFF. For the CDR3, the DNA is TGTGCCAGCAAAGTCGGGAACACTGAAGCTTTCTTT.

This clonotype turned up a few times. This chain uses TRBV7-3 with TRBJ2-1; D is unresolved. Germline CDR1 SGHTA, CDR2 FQGTGA. The CDR3 has 13 residues. The V end lost 0 bases, the J end lost 6 bases, and 6 bases lay between the germline ends. The CDR3 coding sequence is TGTGCCAGCAGCTTAACGCGGAGCAATGAGCAGTTCTTC. Encoded protein: CASSLTRSNEQFF. Full variable domain (rest looked up from reference TRBV7-3 and TRBJ2-1): GAGVSQTPSNKVTEKGKYVELRCDPISGHTALYWYRQSLGQGPEFLIYFQGTGAADDSGLPNDRFFAVRPEGSVSTLKIQRTERGDSAVYLCASSLTRSNEQFFGPGTRLTVL.

This clonotype was detected ten times or more. This chain links TRBV29-1 with TRBJ2-1; possibly TRBD1 for D (6 bases). Germline CDR1 SQVTM, CDR2 ANQGSEA. CDR3 length: 16 residues. V was shortened by 4 bases and J by 0 bases, with 16 bases between the two germline ends. The CDR3 DNA reads as TGCAGCGTTGGCAGTACAGGGATAAGCTCCTACAATGAGCAGTTCTTC. This encodes CSVGSTGISSYNEQFF.

The chain couples TRBV29-1 to TRBJ1-4; TRBD1 matches 9 bases. Looked up from germline, CDR1 is SQVTM and CDR2 is ANQGSEA. This CDR3 comprises 14 residues. V dropped 4 bases and J dropped 4; count of bases not matched to a gene: 4. The CDR3 sequence: CSVGRDRDNEKLFF. The CDR3 DNA reads as TGCAGCGTTGGGAGGGACAGGGATAATGAAAAACTGTTTTTT.

Only a few counts were recorded for this clonotype. The chain uses TRBV6-6 and TRBJ2-4, with 8 bases lining up with TRBD1. Trimming took 7 bases from V and 1 from J; bases not matched to a gene: 3. Germline V lookup: CDR1 MNHNY, CDR2 SVGAGI (reference sequence). The CDR3 sequence is 14 residues long. The CDR3 spells CASIWTGAKNIQYF. CDR3 DNA sequence: TGTGCCAGCATCTGGACAGGGGCCAAAAACATTCAGTACTTC.

This clonotype was detected many times. The chain has TRBV28 and TRBJ2-1; 10 bases line up with TRBD1. Germline V gene data show CDR1 as MDHEN and CDR2 as SYDVKM. J lost 10 bases, V lost 5 bases, and 11 bases had no gene match. The CDR3 consists of 15 residues. The CDR3 sequence: CASSPAGQGSEEQFF. CDR3 nucleotide sequence: TGTGCCAGCAGTCCGGCGGGACAGGGGAGTGAAGAGCAGTTCTTC. Filled out from reference TRBV28 and TRBJ2-1, the complete variable domain reads DVKVTQSSRYLVKRTGEKVFLECVQDMDHENMFWYRQDPGLGLRLIYFSYDVKMKEKGDIPEGYSVSREKKERFSLILESASTNQTSMYLCASSPAGQGSEEQFFGPGTRLTVL.

In its sample, this clonotype was seen a few times. This chain joins TRBV7-6 and TRBJ1-5; D is unclear. The ends were cut back, 3 bases at V and 4 bases at J, with 10 bases in the middle. Per the germline V gene, CDR1 is SGHVS and CDR2 is FNYEAQ. The CDR3 runs to 14 residues. CDR3 loop: CASSLAAGNQPQHF. Written as DNA, the CDR3 is TGTGCCAGCAGCTTGGCGGCGGGGAATCAGCCCCAGCATTTT.

This clonotype was detected ten times or more. This chain joins TRBV29-1 and TRBJ1-2; tentative D call: TRBD1 (5 bases). CDR3 size: 11 residues. V was pared by 4 bases and J by 7 bases, with 10 bases between. The V gene's germline CDR1 is SQVTM and CDR2 ANQGSEA. The CDR3 region is CSVVREGGYTF. In DNA form, the CDR3 reads TGCAGCGTTGTCAGGGAAGGTGGCTACACCTTC.

In this sample, this clonotype turned up a few times. The chain is built from TRBV5-1 and TRBJ2-3, with D tentatively TRBD1 (6 bases). The CDR3 is 15 residues long. The V end was cut by 3 bases, the J end by 0 bases, with 11 bases between. Germline V lookup: CDR1 SGHRS, CDR2 YFSETQ. The CDR3 region is CASSSDSSSTDTQYF. The CDR3 DNA follows: TGCGCCAGCAGCTCGGACAGCTCTAGCACAGATACGCAGTATTTT.